What follows describes a single T cell receptor (beta chain). No antigen is known for it. The CDR3 loop spans 14 amino acids. Germline CDR1 SEHNR, CDR2 FQNEAQ (reference sequence). The germline V and J ends were trimmed by 7 bases and 5 bases, with 17 bases remaining between them. The sample comes from a study of CD8+CD57+ T cells in acquired aplastic anemia. Study outcomes and limitations: Patients and healthy controls showed no significant CD8+ Simpson's diversity difference.

CDR3 and TCR beta VDJ profiling relied on genomic DNA as the template. TCRdb reanalysed the reads using MiXCR and keeps one entry per CDR3 protein. Of about 190,000 distinct CDR3 sequences listed, approximately 49% were seen once; the top ten hold approximately 15%. Sequencing input: sorted CD4+, CD8+, or CD8+CD57+ T cells (not recorded which) from PBMCs. The TCR was taken from a human donor in good health, serving as a control. The chain joins TRBV7-9 to TRBJ1-1; TRBD1 might be the D (5 bases). CDR3 bases: TGTGCCAGCATCCTATCGGAGGGGTATACTGAAGCTTTCTTT. Translated: CASILSEGYTEAFF.